Shown below are 27 T cell receptor beta chains from a single sample sequenced in a study of cytomegalovirus exposure and HLA in healthy donors (dated by TCRdb to 2016 to 2017). Library prep was done by the immunoSEQ multiplex PCR assay. A mixture of 60 forward primers for TCR Vbeta segments and 13 reverse primers for TCR Jbeta segments was used in the multiplex PCR. TCRdb's version of the immuneACCESS table is confined to in-frame rearrangements and falls short of the full clone set. An unresolved V gene accounts for under half of the shortfall where checked; the remainder is of unknown origin. Across this sample there are some 240,000 clones, with around four fifths seen only once. The ten biggest clones cover about 3.8% of the sample. The sample comprised PBMCs. The receptors were gathered from a male donor in good health and CMV-seronegative.

Concerning this clone itself: The junction and the germline gene differ at one end; a read error may be behind it. The chain is built from TRBV7-9 and TRBJ1-2; D ambiguous. The germline gives CDR1 SEHNR, CDR2 FQNEAQ (reference sequence). CDR3 length equals 17 residues. CDR3 residues: CSSSLWLPSRLNYGYTF. The CDR3 bases are TGTTCCAGCAGCTTATGGTTGCCTAGCAGGCTAAACTATGGCTACACCTTC.

The chain carries TRBV5-1 and TRBJ2-2; possible D gene TRBD2, 6 bases. Germline-derived CDR1 and CDR2 are SGHRS and YFSETQ. The CDR3 has 16 amino acids. The V end was cut by 4 bases, the J end by 5 bases, with 18 bases between. CDR3 protein: CASSPFSGGGTGELFF. As DNA, the CDR3 is TGCGCCAGCAGCCCTTTTTCCGGGGGTGGTACCGGGGAGCTGTTTTTT. Combining the CDR3 with reference TRBV5-1 and TRBJ2-2 gives the whole variable domain KAGVTQTPRYLIKTRGQQVTLSCSPISGHRSVSWYQQTPGQGLQFLFEYFSETQRNKGNFPGRFSGRQFSNSRSEMNVSTLELGDSALYLCASSPFSGGGTGELFFGEGSRLTVL.

The chain carries TRBV5-1 and TRBJ2-3; weak D call: TRBD2 (5 bases). Trimming cost V 0 bases and J 5 bases, with 13 bases left between them. This CDR3 has 15 residues. Germline V gives CDR1 SGHRS, CDR2 YFSETQ. The CDR3 nucleotides are TGCGCCAGCAGCTTGGCCGGGATTGCCAAAGATACGCAGTATTTT. This encodes CASSLAGIAKDTQYF.

The rearrangement uses TRBV5-6 and TRBJ1-1; possible D gene TRBD1, 5 bases. Germline CDR1 and CDR2: SGHDT and YYEEEE. The CDR3 spans 14 residues. V dropped 4 bases and J dropped 0 bases, with 10 bases sitting between them. The chain's CDR3 is CASSRTGMNTEAFF. In DNA form, the CDR3 reads TGTGCCAGCAGCCGCACAGGAATGAACACTGAAGCTTTCTTT.

This rearrangement joins TRBV15 to TRBJ1-1; 10 nucleotides line up with TRBD1. The CDR3 extends over 14 amino acids. CDR1 is LNHNV, CDR2 YYDKDF, per germline (reference sequence). V lost 3 bases and J lost 7; bases outside the gene matches: 5. The chain's CDR3 is CATSRDRGTGEAFF. CDR3 coding DNA: TGTGCCACCAGCAGGGACAGGGGGACGGGTGAAGCTTTCTTT.

V gene TRBV19 combines with J gene TRBJ1-5; unclear D gene. This CDR3 region has 14 residues. Germline V gene lookup returns CDR1 LNHDA and CDR2 SQIVND (reference sequence). Trimming took 3 bases from V and 4 from J, leaving 10 bases between them. In DNA form, the CDR3 reads TGTGCCAGTAGTATGAGTCCCCCAAATCAGCCCCAGCATTTT. Translation gives CASSMSPPNQPQHF.

In its sample, this clone was seen a few times. This rearrangement joins TRBV7-2 to TRBJ1-5; 7 bases are shared with TRBD1. This CDR3 is built from 14 residues. With 3 bases clipped from V and 6 bases from J, the junction kept 5 bases outside the gene matches. Germline values: CDR1 SGHTA, CDR2 FQGNSA. DNA of the CDR3: TGTGCCAGCAGCTTCAGGGGGTCTAGTCAGCCCCAGCATTTT. Its translation: CASSFRGSSQPQHF.

The chain carries TRBV5-5 and TRBJ2-6; 7 bases agree with TRBD1. V was clipped by 4 bases and J by 3 bases; unmatched bases: 4. Germline V gene data show CDR1 as SGHKS and CDR2 as YYEKEE (reference sequence). The CDR3 length is 15 residues. The CDR3 DNA is TGTGCCAGCAGCAGAGGGGACAGTGGGGCCAACGTCCTGACTTTC. It yields the protein CASSRGDSGANVLTF.

The chain links TRBV9 to TRBJ2-3; the D gene is possibly TRBD2 (6 bases). CDR1 SGDLS and CDR2 YYNGEE come from the germline V gene. The CDR3 has 18 amino acids. The ends were cut back, 0 bases at V and 5 bases at J, with 22 bases in the middle. The CDR3 loop is CASSVGPRTTWRIDTQYF. CDR3 coding DNA: TGTGCCAGCAGCGTAGGCCCCAGGACTACCTGGAGAATAGATACGCAGTATTTT. Based on the CDR3 plus reference TRBV9 and TRBJ2-3, the full variable domain is DSGVTQTPKHLITATGQRVTLRCSPRSGDLSVYWYQQSLDQGLQFLIQYYNGEERAKGNILERFSAQQFPDLHSELNLSSLELGDSALYFCASSVGPRTTWRIDTQYFGPGTRLTVL.

CDR3 nucleotides: TGTGCCAGCAGCGTAAGGGAGTGGGGCTACACCTTC. It specifies CASSVREWGYTF. The chain combines TRBV9 with TRBJ1-2, with D unresolved. V lost 1 base and J lost 8, with 9 bases in between. Germline assignment: CDR1 SGDLS and CDR2 YYNGEE. This CDR3 has 12 amino acids. Supplemented by reference TRBV9 and TRBJ1-2, the full variable domain reads DSGVTQTPKHLITATGQRVTLRCSPRSGDLSVYWYQQSLDQGLQFLIQYYNGEERAKGNILERFSAQQFPDLHSELNLSSLELGDSALYFCASSVREWGYTFGSGTRLTVV.

The rearrangement uses TRBV6-1 and TRBJ2-3; 7 positions agree with TRBD2. The CDR3 loop spans 15 amino acids. Germline CDR1 is MNHNS and CDR2 is SASEGT. V gave up 7 bases and J gave up 5 bases; unmatched junction bases: 12. The CDR3 sequence: CASIGTGLSRDTQYF. In DNA, the CDR3 is TGTGCCAGCATTGGAACGGGACTAAGTCGAGATACGCAGTATTTT.

This chain uses TRBV6-1 with TRBJ1-5; D not resolved. The length of the CDR3 is 15 residues. V was trimmed by 5 bases and J by 1 base, leaving 12 bases between them. Germline V CDR1 and CDR2: MNHNS, SASEGT. The CDR3 sequence: CASSFGVESNQPQHF. The CDR3 DNA sequence: TGTGCCAGCAGTTTCGGGGTGGAGAGCAATCAGCCCCAGCATTTT.

The genes are TRBV19 and TRBJ2-3; TRBD2 might be the D (5 bases). V lost 2 bases, J lost 0 bases, and 18 bases lay in between. The CDR3 consists of 18 residues. CDR1 is LNHDA and CDR2 is SQIVND in the germline V gene (reference sequence). This CDR3 is CASSITVSAETSTDTQYF. Here the CDR3 DNA reads TGTGCCAGTAGTATAACCGTATCAGCGGAGACTAGCACAGATACGCAGTATTTT. Complete variable domain (other parts from reference TRBV19 and TRBJ2-3): DGGITQSPKYLFRKEGQNVTLSCEQNLNHDAMYWYRQDPGQGLRLIYYSQIVNDFQKGDIAEGYSVSREKKESFPLTVTSAQKNPTAFYLCASSITVSAETSTDTQYFGPGTRLTVL.

V and J are TRBV28 and TRBJ2-1, with a possible D match to TRBD2 (5 bases). The CDR3 runs to 14 residues. Germline assignment: CDR1 MDHEN and CDR2 SYDVKM. The germline V and J ends were trimmed by 5 bases and 5 bases, with 13 bases remaining between them. Here the CDR3 DNA reads TGTGCCAGCAGTCTCACGAGGAGGAACAATGAGCAGTTCTTC. It is translated as CASSLTRRNNEQFF.

Comments on this clone: Other DNA sequences from this sample encode an identical CDR3 as well. The chain employs TRBV9 and TRBJ1-5, with a weak D call TRBD1 (5 bases). V was cut by 3 bases and J by 0 bases, with 7 bases left in between. Germline V lookup: CDR1 SGDLS, CDR2 YYNGEE. This CDR3 has 14 amino acids. CDR3 residues: CASSGRDSNQPQHF. CDR3 nucleotide sequence: TGTGCCAGCAGCGGCAGGGATAGCAATCAGCCCCAGCATTTT.

The chain has TRBV28 and TRBJ1-3, with a weak D call TRBD1 (6 bases). The CDR3 is 16 amino acids. The V gene lost 5 bases and the J gene lost 2 bases, with 16 bases spanning the gap. Germline V lookup: CDR1 MDHEN, CDR2 SYDVKM. In DNA, the CDR3 is TGTGCCAGCAGTGACCAAGGGGGAAGCGCTGGAAACACCATATATTTT. Its protein is CASSDQGGSAGNTIYF.

The chain has TRBV7-3 and TRBJ2-5; 8 bases fit TRBD2. Germline values: CDR1 SGHTA, CDR2 FQGTGA. The CDR3 sequence is 16 residues long. Unmatched junction bases numbered 6, after V lost 1 base and J lost 2 bases. DNA for the CDR3: TGTGCCAGCAGCTTAAGGGCTAGCGGGCCTCAAGAGACCCAGTACTTC. The encoded protein is CASSLRASGPQETQYF.

This chain joins TRBV5-1 and TRBJ2-1; no firm D call. There are 12 residues in the CDR3. V was cut by 2 bases and J by 6 bases, with 6 bases left in between. The germline gives CDR1 SGHRS, CDR2 YFSETQ. The CDR3 DNA sequence: TGCGCCAGCAGCTTTAGCCCCAATGAGCAGTTCTTC. As protein: CASSFSPNEQFF.

The chain combines TRBV5-4 with TRBJ2-3; D is unresolved. Germline V lookup: CDR1 SGHNT, CDR2 YYREEE (reference sequence). This CDR3 has 13 amino acids. V was shortened by 4 bases and J by 2 bases, with 8 bases between the two germline ends. This chain's CDR3 is CASSRIDTDTQYF. The CDR3 DNA is TGTGCCAGCAGCCGTATAGACACAGATACGCAGTATTTT.

This clone was observed once. This rearrangement joins TRBV11-2 to TRBJ1-2; 9 bases are shared with TRBD1. Germline CDR1 reads SGHAT; CDR2 reads FQNNGV. The junction had 15 bases not matched to a gene; V was cut back by 5 bases and J by 8 bases. This CDR3 is built from 16 residues. The CDR3 region is CASSPNPTGGVYGYTF. In nucleotides, the CDR3 is TGTGCCAGCAGCCCGAACCCTACAGGGGGCGTCTACGGCTACACCTTC.

V usage is TRBV1 and J usage is TRBJ1-6. TRBV1 is a known pseudogene. The CDR3 extends over 15 amino acids. CDR3: CTSSQRRVLLSPLHF. The DNA of the CDR3 is TGCACCAGCAGCCAACGCCGGGTCCTACTTTCACCCCTCCACTTT.

V is TRBV6-5 and J is TRBJ2-7, with D possibly being TRBD2 (6 bases). V lost 5 bases, J lost 3 bases, and 11 bases lay in between. This CDR3 spans 13 amino acids. The V gene's germline CDR1 is MNHEY and CDR2 SVGAGI. CDR3 in amino acids: CASSVGTHYEQYF. The CDR3 DNA reads TGTGCCAGCAGTGTCGGGACTCACTACGAGCAGTACTTC.

The V and J genes are TRBV2 and TRBJ2-7; 10 nucleotides align to TRBD1. The germline CDR1 and CDR2 sequences are SNHLY and FYNNEI. V gave up 6 bases and J gave up 6 bases; unmatched junction bases: 8. The CDR3 loop spans 14 amino acids. CDR3 in amino acids: CASRGRTGGSEQYF. In nucleotides, the CDR3 is TGTGCCAGCAGGGGACGGACAGGGGGATCCGAGCAGTACTTC.

The rearrangement uses TRBV6-5 and TRBJ1-2; TRBD1 matches at 11 bases. The CDR3 is 15 residues long. Germline CDR1 and CDR2: MNHEY and SVGAGI. Trimming cost V 6 bases and J 4 bases; bases outside gene matches: 7. The CDR3 region is CASRAPGQGGYGYTF. CDR3 DNA: TGTGCCAGCAGGGCTCCGGGACAGGGGGGCTATGGCTACACCTTC.

On this clone: The germline gene is not matched at one end of the junction; a read error may be the cause. The chain links TRBV7-9 to TRBJ2-3; 9 bases agree with TRBD2. CDR1 is SEHNR and CDR2 is FQNEAQ in the germline V gene (reference sequence). The CDR3 is made up of 17 amino acids. The CDR3 DNA reads as TGTTCCAGCAGCCTCCTGACTAGCGGCTATTCCACAGATACGCAGTATTTT. Translated: CSSSLLTSGYSTDTQYF.

As concerns this clone: One end of the junction fails to match germline, which may point to a read error. This rearrangement joins TRBV7-9 to TRBJ2-3; TRBD2 is a possible D gene (5 bases). CDR1 is SEHNR and CDR2 is FQNEAQ in the germline V gene (reference sequence). The CDR3 runs to 15 residues. The CDR3 coding sequence is TGTTCCAGCAGCCAGCAGCTTAGCGTCGCAGATACGCAGTATTTT. Protein: CSSSQQLSVADTQYF. Full variable domain (remainder filled in from reference TRBV7-9 and TRBJ2-3): DTGVSQNPRHKITKRGQNVTFRCDPISEHNRLYWYRQTLGQGPEFLTYFQNEAQLEKSRLLSDRFSAERPKGSFSTLEIQRTEQGDSAMYLCSSSQQLSVADTQYFGPGTRLTVL.

The CDR3 spells CASGTSGFTEQYF. The CDR3 nucleotides are TGCGCCAGTGGGACTAGCGGGTTCACCGAGCAGTACTTC. The chain joins TRBV10-2 to TRBJ2-7, with TRBD2 identical over 12 bases. V gave up 9 bases and J gave up 6 bases; unmatched junction bases: 6. Germline CDR1 and CDR2: WSHSY and SAAADI. The CDR3 totals 13 residues.